The 32 T cell receptor beta chains presented below share a single source sample, sequenced in a study of blood T cell repertoires in COVID-19. Here immunoSEQ multiplex PCR was the method, and the copy in TCRdb shows in-frame clones only, minus some. The data show under 300,000 clones, about four fifths seen once. Sequencing was performed on peripheral blood. Source of these receptors: a man aged 30 to 39 who had recovered from COVID-19.

The genes are TRBV3-1 (or the pseudogene TRBV3-2) and TRBJ2-5; 9 bases line up with TRBD2. V was pared by 2 bases and J by 5 bases, with 9 bases of the junction left unmatched. In germline, CDR1 is LGHDT, CDR2 YNNKEL (reference sequence). This CDR3 has 16 residues. CDR3 sequence (DNA): TGTGCCAGCAGCCAATGGCGGGGGGGAATCCTGGAGACCCAGTACTTC. This encodes CASSQWRGGILETQYF.

This clone was observed a single time. The gene calls are TRBV10-3 and TRBJ2-1, with 7 bases aligning to TRBD2. The CDR3 covers 15 residues. Germline loops: CDR1 ENHRY, CDR2 SYGVKD. Trimming removed 3 bases from V and 1 base from J; junction bases left unmatched: 3. CDR3 in DNA: TGTGCCATCAGTGAAACTAGCGAATCCTACAATGAGCAGTTCTTC. Translated, it gives CAISETSESYNEQFF.

The gene calls are TRBV18 and TRBJ2-1; 10 bases agree with TRBD1. From germline, CDR1 is KGHSH and CDR2 LQKENI. The CDR3 runs to 15 residues. With V trimmed by 3 bases and J by 2 bases, 1 base remained unmatched. The DNA for the CDR3 is TGTGCCAGCTCACCCGACAGGGGGCCCTACAATGAGCAGTTCTTC. This translates into CASSPDRGPYNEQFF.

The chain links TRBV28 to TRBJ2-1; 7 positions agree with TRBD1. Trimming took 5 bases from V and 5 from J; bases not matched to a gene: 12. In germline, CDR1 is MDHEN, CDR2 SYDVKM. The CDR3 is 16 amino acids. CDR3 residues: CASSQPQGIVHNEQFF. The CDR3 region has the DNA TGTGCCAGCAGTCAACCACAGGGGATCGTACACAATGAGCAGTTCTTC. The variable domain in full, with the rest retrieved from reference TRBV28 and TRBJ2-1, is DVKVTQSSRYLVKRTGEKVFLECVQDMDHENMFWYRQDPGLGLRLIYFSYDVKMKEKGDIPEGYSVSREKKERFSLILESASTNQTSMYLCASSQPQGIVHNEQFFGPGTRLTVL.

V and J are TRBV10-2 and TRBJ2-3; 7 bases agree with TRBD1. Trimming removed 3 bases from V and 10 bases from J; junction bases left unmatched: 1. Germline CDR1 and CDR2: WSHSY and SAAADI. The CDR3 sequence is 11 residues long. The CDR3 is CASSEGGPQYF. CDR3 sequence (DNA): TGCGCCAGCAGTGAAGGGGGCCCGCAGTATTTT.

This sequence joins TRBV14 and TRBJ2-3; D might be TRBD1 (5 bases). Germline V gene sequence: CDR1 SGHDN, CDR2 FVKESK. The V gene lost 1 base and the J gene lost 10 bases, with 18 bases spanning the gap. The CDR3 is 15 amino acids. CDR3 loop: CASSQGGRDFMPQYF. The CDR3 nucleotides read TGTGCCAGCAGCCAAGGGGGCCGAGACTTTATGCCGCAGTATTTT.

The rearrangement joins TRBV15 to TRBJ2-7; D unclear. V was shortened by 6 bases and J by 2 bases, with 14 bases between the two germline ends. Germline values: CDR1 LNHNV, CDR2 YYDKDF (reference sequence). This CDR3 is built from 14 residues. The CDR3 coding sequence is TGTGCCACCAGTCGAGAGGCTACGGCCTACGAGCAGTACTTC. As protein: CATSREATAYEQYF.

This sequence joins TRBV7-2 and TRBJ1-2; unclear D gene. CDR1 and CDR2 from the germline V gene are SGHTA and FQGNSA. V lost 5 bases to trimming and J lost 0 bases, with 10 bases between them. The CDR3 extends over 14 amino acids. In DNA form, the CDR3 reads TGTGCCAGCAGCCCGCGCGTGACTAACTATGGCTACACCTTC. Translated: CASSPRVTNYGYTF.

The V gene is TRBV12-5, the J gene TRBJ1-4; TRBD1 might be the D (5 bases). V lost 4 bases and J 4 bases, leaving 10 bases between the germline ends. The CDR3 is 14 amino acids. Germline V gene data show CDR1 as LGHNT and CDR2 as FRNRAP. The CDR3 nucleotides are TGTGCTAGTGGTTCAGGGAGGAATAATGAAAAACTGTTTTTT. It codes for CASGSGRNNEKLFF.

This clone came up a few times. The V call is TRBV25-1, the J call TRBJ1-3; tentative D call: TRBD1 (6 bases). The length of the CDR3 is 15 residues. V was clipped by 8 bases and J by 4 bases, with 18 bases between them. Germline V gene data show CDR1 as MGHDK and CDR2 as SYGVNS. The CDR3 bases are TGTGCCAGCGCCCGGGACACACCAGCAGGAAACACCATATATTTT. This encodes CASARDTPAGNTIYF.

Of note for this clone: The sample carries other DNA sequences with the same CDR3. The rearrangement uses TRBV6-5 and TRBJ2-7; 7 bases match TRBD2. Looked up from germline, CDR1 is MNHEY and CDR2 is SVGAGI. The J segment lost 1 base and the V segment lost 6 bases, leaving 3 bases of the junction unmatched. CDR3 length: 13 amino acids. CDR3 sequence reads: CASRSGGSYEQYF. The DNA of the CDR3 is TGTGCCAGCAGGTCCGGGGGGTCCTACGAGCAGTACTTC.

The chain is built from TRBV19 and TRBJ2-3; weak D call: TRBD1 (6 bases). The CDR3 length is 17 residues. Trimming pared 3 bases from V and 2 bases from J, leaving 18 bases between. Germline CDR1 reads LNHDA; CDR2 reads SQIVND (reference sequence). The chain's CDR3 is CASSMVTGVSDTDTQYF. The CDR3 coding sequence is TGTGCCAGTAGTATGGTGACAGGAGTTTCTGACACAGATACGCAGTATTTT. The variable domain in full, completed from reference TRBV19 and TRBJ2-3, reads DGGITQSPKYLFRKEGQNVTLSCEQNLNHDAMYWYRQDPGQGLRLIYYSQIVNDFQKGDIAEGYSVSREKKESFPLTVTSAQKNPTAFYLCASSMVTGVSDTDTQYFGPGTRLTVL.

The chain carries TRBV6-6 and TRBJ2-5; 11 bases line up with TRBD2. The J segment lost 3 bases and the V segment lost 5 bases, leaving 11 bases of the junction unmatched. The CDR3 has 17 residues. Germline CDR1 MNHNY, CDR2 SVGAGI (reference sequence). The CDR3 nucleotides read TGTGCCAGCAGTCCCCGCGAGGTAGCGGGGGGGAAAGAGACCCAGTACTTC. This codes for CASSPREVAGGKETQYF.

The chain couples TRBV5-1 to TRBJ1-1, with D unclear. The CDR3 totals 13 residues. The V end was cut by 0 bases, the J end by 4 bases, with 7 bases between. Germline V gives CDR1 SGHRS, CDR2 YFSETQ. CDR3 nucleotides: TGCGCCAGCAGCTTGGCCGCGGGCACTGAAGCTTTCTTT. Translation: CASSLAAGTEAFF. Using reference TRBV5-1 and TRBJ1-1 for the parts outside the CDR3, the full variable domain is KAGVTQTPRYLIKTRGQQVTLSCSPISGHRSVSWYQQTPGQGLQFLFEYFSETQRNKGNFPGRFSGRQFSNSRSEMNVSTLELGDSALYLCASSLAAGTEAFFGQGTRLTVV.

This chain uses TRBV6-1 with TRBJ2-3; TRBD2 matches 14 bases. Germline CDR1 reads MNHNS; CDR2 reads SASEGT. V was clipped by 4 bases and J by 1 base; unmatched bases: 4. This CDR3 comprises 17 residues. DNA of the CDR3: TGTGCCAGCAGTGGCTCGACTAGCGGGGGGGGCACAGATACGCAGTATTTT. This gives the protein CASSGSTSGGGTDTQYF.

This clone appeared once. The V gene is TRBV5-6, the J gene TRBJ2-3, with 8 bases lining up with TRBD1. The CDR3 length is 15 residues. Per the germline V gene, CDR1 is SGHDT and CDR2 is YYEEEE. With V trimmed by 0 bases and J by 6 bases, 6 bases remained unmatched. The CDR3, as DNA: TGTGCCAGCAGCTTGGGCAGGACAGGGACCGATACGCAGTATTTT. This sequence encodes CASSLGRTGTDTQYF.

V is TRBV2 and J is TRBJ2-6; 7 bases match TRBD1. V dropped 6 bases and J dropped 0; count of bases not matched to a gene: 8. CDR1 SNHLY and CDR2 FYNNEI come from the germline V gene. This CDR3 comprises 17 residues. The CDR3 sequence: CASSDRAGSSGANVLTF. The CDR3 nucleotides are TGTGCCAGCAGCGACAGGGCCGGAAGCTCTGGGGCCAACGTCCTGACTTTC.

The gene calls are TRBV7-9 and TRBJ1-2, with D uncertain. Deletions cut 4 bases from V and 4 bases from J, with 16 bases between. Germline-derived CDR1 and CDR2 are SEHNR and FQNEAQ (reference sequence). This CDR3 is 15 amino acids long. As DNA, the CDR3 is TGTGCCAGCAGCTCCGCTCGGGATTTGCGCTATGGCTACACCTTC. Translation: CASSSARDLRYGYTF.

This clone was found once. The chain is built from TRBV27 and TRBJ1-5, with 8 bases matching TRBD1. CDR3 length: 15 amino acids. Germline trimming cut 5 bases from V and 7 bases from J; bases unmatched to any gene: 10. Germline V gene lookup returns CDR1 MNHEY and CDR2 SMNVEV (reference sequence). CDR3 coding DNA: TGTGCCAGCAGTCTCGGACAGGGAAGTTTGCAGCCCCAGCATTTT. Amino acid sequence: CASSLGQGSLQPQHF.

The chain is built from TRBV2 and TRBJ2-5; D call uncertain. V lost 7 bases and J 0 bases, leaving 9 bases between the germline ends. This CDR3 spans 13 amino acids. Germline CDR1 is SNHLY and CDR2 is FYNNEI. The CDR3 DNA sequence: TGTGCCAGCAATTTGGCTCACCAAGAGACCCAGTACTTC. It yields the protein CASNLAHQETQYF.

The CDR3 loop is CASRGERGATDTQYF. CDR3 bases: TGTGCCAGCAGAGGCGAGCGGGGGGCTACAGATACGCAGTATTTT. The chain is built from TRBV7-2 and TRBJ2-3; 9 positions match TRBD2. The germline V gene has CDR1 SGHTA and CDR2 FQGNSA. V trimming: 6 bases; J trimming: 3 bases; junction bases outside the gene matches: 7. The CDR3 contains 15 residues.

This chain uses TRBV6-5 with TRBJ2-5, with 10 bases fitting TRBD1. The CDR3 runs to 15 residues. V shed 5 bases, J shed 6 bases, and the junction held 9 bases outside the gene matches. Germline V lookup: CDR1 MNHEY, CDR2 SVGAGI. The CDR3 nucleotides are TGTGCCAGCAGTCCCGGGACAGGGGTCCTGCAGACCCAGTACTTC. Amino acid sequence: CASSPGTGVLQTQYF.

The rearrangement links TRBV19 to TRBJ2-5, with no clear D. The germline V and J ends were trimmed by 3 bases and 2 bases, with 10 bases remaining between them. In germline, CDR1 is LNHDA, CDR2 SQIVND (reference sequence). The CDR3 extends over 14 amino acids. DNA of the CDR3: TGTGCCAGTAGTATTTCACAGCAACAAGAGACCCAGTACTTC. This encodes CASSISQQQETQYF.

V and J are TRBV7-9 and TRBJ2-7; D is undetermined. Germline V CDR1 and CDR2: SEHNR, FQNEAQ (reference sequence). The CDR3 runs 14 residues. Trimming took off 8 bases at V and 0 bases at J, with 14 bases between the two ends. CDR3 protein: CASSRSESSYEQYV. The CDR3 nucleotides read TGTGCCAGCTCCCGGAGTGAGAGCTCCTACGAGCAGTACGTC.

This clone appeared a few times. This chain links TRBV3-1 (or the pseudogene TRBV3-2) with TRBJ2-7; possibly TRBD2 for D (6 bases). Germline CDR1 LGHDT, CDR2 YNNKEL (reference sequence). The V gene lost 5 bases and the J gene lost 3 bases, with 14 bases spanning the gap. This CDR3 comprises 14 residues. The CDR3 sequence: CASSRNWGVYEQYF. Written as DNA, the CDR3 is TGTGCCAGCAGCAGAAATTGGGGGGTCTACGAGCAGTACTTC.

The chain couples TRBV27 to TRBJ2-2; possible D gene TRBD1, 5 bases. The CDR3 runs 15 residues. The V gene lost 10 bases and the J gene lost 4 bases, with 19 bases spanning the gap. Per germline, CDR1 MNHEY and CDR2 SMNVEV (reference sequence). The CDR3, as DNA: TGTGCCACAAAACAGGCCCCCGACGCCACCGGGGAGCTGTTTTTT. Translated, it gives CATKQAPDATGELFF.

The chain couples TRBV11-2 to TRBJ2-3; D is undetermined. The germline gives CDR1 SGHAT, CDR2 FQNNGV. The CDR3 extends over 13 amino acids. Trimming cost V 8 bases and J 0 bases, with 9 bases left between them. Written as DNA, the CDR3 is TGTGCCAGCCGCGTCCTGAGCACAGATACGCAGTATTTT. It yields the protein CASRVLSTDTQYF.

This clone came up a few times. The rearrangement links TRBV4-1 to TRBJ2-2, with 11 positions matching TRBD2. The germline gives CDR1 MGHRA, CDR2 YSYEKL. The CDR3 consists of 15 residues. The ends lost 0 bases at V and 8 bases at J; junction bases unmatched: 2. The CDR3 loop reads CASSQEASGRGELFF. The DNA of the CDR3 is TGCGCCAGCAGCCAAGAGGCTAGCGGGAGGGGGGAGCTGTTTTTT.

This clone was picked up many times. This chain connects TRBV11-2 to TRBJ2-7; D perhaps matches TRBD2 (6 bases). Germline values: CDR1 SGHAT, CDR2 FQNNGV. The CDR3 covers 14 residues. Trimming removed 5 bases from V and 2 bases from J, with 13 bases in between. The DNA of the CDR3 is TGTGCCAGCAGCGCTAAACCGGGGGCCTACGAGCAGTACGTC. Encoded protein: CASSAKPGAYEQYV.

The DNA of the CDR3 is TGCAGCGCGAGGGGAATAGCGGGCTCCACCGGGGAGCTGTTTTTT. It translates to CSARGIAGSTGELFF. The genes are TRBV29-1 and TRBJ2-2, with 7 nucleotides matching TRBD2. This CDR3 contains 15 residues. CDR1 is SQVTM, CDR2 ANQGSEA, per germline. V gave up 7 bases and J gave up 4 bases; unmatched junction bases: 12.

This rearrangement joins TRBV2 to TRBJ2-4, with 7 bases aligning to TRBD1. Germline CDR1 is SNHLY and CDR2 is FYNNEI. CDR3 length: 13 amino acids. Unmatched junction bases numbered 0, after V lost 1 base and J lost 6 bases. The CDR3 reads CASSEGQGNIQYF. DNA of the CDR3: TGTGCCAGCAGTGAAGGACAGGGAAACATTCAGTACTTC.

Many counts were recorded for this clone. The chain couples TRBV29-1 to TRBJ1-1; a weak D match, TRBD1 (6 bases). The V gene's germline CDR1 is SQVTM and CDR2 ANQGSEA. This CDR3 region has 13 residues. The V end was cut by 7 bases, the J end by 0 bases, with 12 bases between. CDR3 region: CSGGQILNTEAFF. The CDR3 nucleotides read TGCAGCGGAGGACAGATTTTGAACACTGAAGCTTTCTTT.